Shown below are 13 T cell receptor beta chains from a single sample sequenced in a study of T cell clonality in common variable immunodeficiency. Here immunoSEQ multiplex PCR was the method, and the copy in TCRdb shows in-frame clones only, minus some. Listed for the sample are approximately 81,000 clones, none seen a single time. Source material: peripheral blood mononuclear cells. The receptors here all came from a person aged 18-69 years in good health.

The sample holds many counts of this clone. The CDR3 end falls 3 residues outside the read, so it is completed with the germline J gene. The J gene is TRBJ1-6, the V gene TRBV5-1; maybe TRBD1 (6 bases). The ends were cut back, 5 bases at V and 8 bases at J, with 14 bases in the middle. Germline assignment: CDR1 SGHRS and CDR2 YFSETQ. The CDR3 has 14 residues. CDR3 in amino acids: CASRNRVSDSPLHF. The sequenced CDR3 bases are TGCGCCAGCAGGAACAGGGTTTCGGATTCACCC.

This clone has at least ten counts. The read comes to an end 3 residues before the CDR3 does, leaving the germline J gene to fill in the end. This chain connects TRBV2 to TRBJ2-3; a weak D match, TRBD1 (6 bases). The CDR3 has 12 amino acids. Germline V gives CDR1 SNHLY, CDR2 FYNNEI. The CDR3 loop is CARRGTEGTQYF. The DNA read from the CDR3 is TGTGCCAGGAGGGGGACCGAGGGGACG.

This clone was seen many times. The read is 3 residues too short to cover the CDR3 end, so that end is filled in from the germline J gene. The chain recombines TRBV6-2 or TRBV6-3 with TRBJ2-1, with 11 positions matching TRBD2. The CDR3 extends over 17 amino acids. Looked up from germline, CDR1 is MNHEY and CDR2 is SVGEGT. With 4 bases clipped from V and 7 bases from J, the junction kept 12 bases outside the gene matches. The CDR3 spells CASSSPTSGRDMNEQFF. The sequenced CDR3 bases are TGTGCCAGCAGTTCGCCTACTAGCGGGAGAGATATGAATGAG.

This clone was seen at least ten times. The CDR3 end falls 3 residues outside the read, so it is completed with the germline J gene. The chain uses TRBV5-6 and TRBJ1-4, with D possibly matching TRBD1 (5 bases). The CDR3 loop spans 15 amino acids. Germline values: CDR1 SGHDT, CDR2 YYEEEE. V was shortened by 4 bases and J by 3 bases, with 13 bases between the two germline ends. The CDR3 loop is CASSPREVSNEKLFF. The CDR3 bases that were read are TGTGCCAGCAGCCCCAGGGAAGTTTCTAATGAAAAA.

The sample holds many counts of this clone. Incomplete CDR3 DNA: TGTGCCAGTGGGACAGGGGGCTACAATGAG. It codes for CASGTGGYNE. The full CDR3 is CASGTGGYNEQFF. The genes are TRBV19 and TRBJ2-1, with 11 bases lining up with TRBD1. The CDR3 extends 3 residues past the end of the read, so its final part is completed from the germline J gene. Germline CDR1 reads LNHDA; CDR2 reads SQIVND (reference sequence). The V segment lost 8 bases and the J segment 3 bases; nucleotides outside the gene matches: 0. The CDR3 has 13 amino acids.

There are many counts of this clone. The read terminates 3 residues ahead of where the CDR3 ends, so the germline J gene completes it. The J gene is TRBJ2-7, the V gene TRBV7-2, with 10 bases aligning to TRBD2. CDR1 and CDR2 from the germline V gene are SGHTA and FQGNSA. V lost 0 bases, J lost 5 bases, and 13 bases stayed unmatched. The CDR3 is 18 residues long. CDR3 bases read: TGTGCCAGCAGCTTAGCGCATTTCGAAGCGGGAGGGCCCCACGAG. Its protein is CASSLAHFEAGGPHE. The full CDR3 protein reads CASSLAHFEAGGPHEQYF.

This clone occurred many times. The missing CDR3 end, 3 residues past where the read stops, is filled in from the germline J gene. The rearrangement links TRBV7-6 to TRBJ2-1; TRBD2 agrees at 15 bases. The CDR3 covers 16 residues. V was pared by 5 bases and J by 7 bases, with 6 bases of the junction left unmatched. Per the germline V gene, CDR1 is SGHVS and CDR2 is FNYEAQ. The CDR3 here is CASSPLGTSGRNEQFF. CDR3 bases read: TGTGCCAGCAGCCCCCTCGGGACTAGCGGGAGGAATGAG.

This clone was recorded at least ten times. The CDR3 end falls 3 residues outside the read, so it is completed with the germline J gene. The genes are TRBV7-2 and TRBJ1-5; D gene uncertain. The CDR3 covers 14 residues. Trimming stripped 0 bases from V and 3 bases from J, with 6 bases between. Germline V gives CDR1 SGHTA, CDR2 FQGNSA. The sequenced part of the CDR3 DNA is TGTGCCAGCAGCTTAGCAGGCTTCAATCAGCCC. Protein sequence: CASSLAGFNQP. The complete CDR3 sequence is CASSLAGFNQPQHF.

Concerning this clone: The CDR3 end is not reached by the read, which stops 3 residues before it; the germline J gene fills it in. This chain links TRBV7-2 with TRBJ1-1; tentatively, D is TRBD1 (5 bases). The CDR3 is 15 amino acids. Trimming cost V 5 bases and J 4 bases, with 17 bases left between them. CDR1 is SGHTA, CDR2 FQGNSA, per germline. Partial CDR3 DNA: TGTGCCAGCAGCCAAAGGACATCTGGGCTCACTGAA. Protein sequence: CASSQRTSGLTE. The CDR3 in its entirety is CASSQRTSGLTEAFF.

In its sample, this clone was seen a few times. From the germline J gene comes the end of the CDR3, since the read stops 3 residues before it. This sequence joins TRBV10-2 and TRBJ2-7, with D perhaps matching TRBD2 (6 bases). This CDR3 is built from 15 residues. V was pared by 7 bases and J by 0 bases, with 16 bases between. The germline gives CDR1 WSHSY, CDR2 SAAADI. CDR3 DNA, as far as it was read: TGCGCCAGCAAAGGAGGGCCATCAGGCTCCTACGAG. This codes for CASKGGPSGSYE. The full CDR3 reads CASKGGPSGSYEQYF.

Many counts were recorded for this clone. The CDR3 extends 3 residues past the end of the read, so its final part is completed from the germline J gene. V gene TRBV20-1 combines with J gene TRBJ2-7; D ambiguous. CDR1 and CDR2 from the germline V gene are DFQATT and SNEGSKA (reference sequence). The CDR3 covers 11 residues. Trimming cost V 7 bases and J 5 bases, with 12 bases left between them. The CDR3 protein is CSVGPFHEQYF. The covered CDR3 bases are TGCAGTGTCGGTCCCTTCCACGAG.

The sample holds many counts of this clone. The read comes to an end 3 residues before the CDR3 does, leaving the germline J gene to fill in the end. The chain links TRBV19 to TRBJ2-7, with TRBD1 identical over 8 bases. This CDR3 region has 14 residues. Germline lookup yields CDR1 LNHDA and CDR2 SQIVND (reference sequence). The V gene end was trimmed by 7 bases and the J gene end by 5 bases; junction bases not matched to a gene: 10. CDR3 in amino acids: CASNDRGIPNEQYF. Partial CDR3 DNA: TGTGCCAGTAACGACAGGGGTATCCCGAACGAG.

This clone occurred many times. The read terminates 3 residues before the CDR3 end, so the remaining end is supplied by the germline J gene. The gene calls are TRBV18 and TRBJ2-7; 10 positions match TRBD2. This CDR3 spans 16 amino acids. The germline V gene encodes CDR1 KGHSH and CDR2 LQKENI. V lost 3 bases, J lost 1 base, and 6 bases stayed unmatched. The chain's CDR3 is CASSPLTSGISYEQYF. The sequenced CDR3 bases are TGTGCCAGCTCACCGCTTACTAGCGGGATATCCTACGAG.